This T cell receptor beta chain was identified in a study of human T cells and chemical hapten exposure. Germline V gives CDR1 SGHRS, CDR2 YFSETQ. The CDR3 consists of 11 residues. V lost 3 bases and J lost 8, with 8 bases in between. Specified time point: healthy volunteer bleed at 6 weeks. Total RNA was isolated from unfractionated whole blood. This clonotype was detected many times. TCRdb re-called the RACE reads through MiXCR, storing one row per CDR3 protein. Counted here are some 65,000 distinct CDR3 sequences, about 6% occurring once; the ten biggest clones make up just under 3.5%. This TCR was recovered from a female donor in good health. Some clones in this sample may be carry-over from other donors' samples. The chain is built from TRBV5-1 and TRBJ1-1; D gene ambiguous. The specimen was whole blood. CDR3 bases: TGCGCCAGCAGCTCCCGAGAGGAAGCTTTCTTT. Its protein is CASSSREEAFF.